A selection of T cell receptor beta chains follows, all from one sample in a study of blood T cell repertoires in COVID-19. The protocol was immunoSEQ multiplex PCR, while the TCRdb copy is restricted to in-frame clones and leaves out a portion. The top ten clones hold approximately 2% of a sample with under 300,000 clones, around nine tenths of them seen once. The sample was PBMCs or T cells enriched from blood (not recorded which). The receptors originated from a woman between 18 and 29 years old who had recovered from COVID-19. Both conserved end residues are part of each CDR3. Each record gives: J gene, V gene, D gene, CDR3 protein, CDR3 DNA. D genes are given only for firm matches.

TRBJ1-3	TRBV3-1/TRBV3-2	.	CASSQAPGSGNTIYF	TGTGCCAGCAGCCAAGCACCAGGCTCCGGAAACACCATATATTTT
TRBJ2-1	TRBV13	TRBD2	CASSLPTDVRGLAGGRVNEQFF	TGTGCCAGCAGCTTACCAACCGACGTGAGGGGACTAGCGGGGGGTCGTGTCAATGAGCAGTTCTTC
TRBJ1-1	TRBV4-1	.	CASSQEGVTEAFF	TGCGCCAGCAGCCAAGAGGGCGTCACTGAAGCTTTCTTT
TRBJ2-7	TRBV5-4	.	CASSSGQLSEQYF	TGTGCCAGCAGCTCCGGACAGCTCAGCGAGCAGTACTTC
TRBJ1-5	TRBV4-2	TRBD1	CASSQSVGQGHQPQHF	TGTGCCAGCAGCCAATCGGTGGGACAGGGCCATCAGCCCCAGCATTTT
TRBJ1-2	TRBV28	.	CASSFGGLGYRYTF	TGTGCCAGCAGTTTTGGCGGCCTCGGCTATCGCTACACCTTC
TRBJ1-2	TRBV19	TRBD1	CASSTNAGTGSNYGYTF	TGTGCCAGTAGTACCAACGCCGGGACAGGGTCCAACTATGGCTACACCTTC
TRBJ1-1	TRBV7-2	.	CASSGRGANTEAFF	TGTGCCAGCAGCGGGCGGGGTGCGAACACTGAAGCTTTCTTT
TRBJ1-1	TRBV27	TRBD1	CASSYAGQGLSSTEAFF	TGTGCCAGCAGTTATGCGGGACAGGGGTTGAGTAGTACTGAAGCTTTCTTT
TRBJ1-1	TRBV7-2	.	CASSPFEAFF	TGTGCCAGCAGTCCATTTGAAGCTTTCTTT
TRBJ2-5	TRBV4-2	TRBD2	CASSQTSGQETQYF	TGTGCCAGCAGCCAGACTAGCGGCCAAGAGACCCAGTACTTC
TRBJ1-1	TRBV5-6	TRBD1	CASSLPRQGRTEAFF	TGTGCCAGCAGCCTACCGAGACAGGGTAGGACTGAAGCTTTCTTT
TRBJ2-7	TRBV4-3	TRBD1	CASSQDTTRDRGSPYEQYF	TGCGCCAGCAGCCAAGATACTACCCGAGACAGGGGGTCCCCCTACGAGCAGTACTTC
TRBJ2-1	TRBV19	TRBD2	CATKRGGANEQFF	TGTGCCACCAAGCGGGGGGGGGCCAATGAGCAGTTCTTC
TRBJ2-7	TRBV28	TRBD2	CASSTSSGEPYEQYF	TGTGCCAGCAGTACATCTAGCGGGGAGCCCTACGAGCAGTACTTC
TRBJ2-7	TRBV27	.	CASGYRPPGHLYEQYF	TGTGCCAGCGGTTACCGACCCCCGGGACACCTTTACGAGCAGTACTTC
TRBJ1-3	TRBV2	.	CASSEDTVRASGNTIYF	TGTGCCAGCAGTGAAGACACGGTCAGGGCCTCTGGAAACACCATATATTTT
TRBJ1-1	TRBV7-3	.	CASSVQGNTEAFF	TGTGCCAGCAGCGTACAGGGGAACACTGAAGCTTTCTTT
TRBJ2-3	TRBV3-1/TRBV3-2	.	CASSQAWGRTDTQYF	TGTGCCAGCAGCCAGGCATGGGGGCGCACAGATACGCAGTATTTT
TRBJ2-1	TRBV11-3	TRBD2	CASSRTGGSYNEQFF	TGTGCCAGCAGCCGGACGGGAGGTAGCTACAATGAGCAGTTCTTC
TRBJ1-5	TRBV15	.	CATSRDLQAGQPQHF	TGTGCCACCAGCAGAGATCTACAAGCGGGTCAGCCCCAGCATTTT
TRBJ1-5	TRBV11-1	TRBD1	CASSPDRGDQPQHF	TGTGCCAGCAGCCCCGACAGGGGGGATCAGCCCCAGCATTTT
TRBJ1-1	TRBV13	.	CASSLRQRGTEAFF	TGTGCCAGCAGCTTGCGGCAGCGTGGCACTGAAGCTTTCTTT